The T cell receptor (beta chain) described here comes from a study of naive and memory T cell subsets. Notes on the study in general: RNA-based TCR counts may shift with T cell activation and differentiation.

This CDR3 has 12 residues. V lost 5 bases to trimming and J lost 5 bases, with 9 bases between them. Germline values: CDR1 PRHDT, CDR2 FYEKMQ (reference sequence). Two oligonucleotides, mixed equimolar, formed the beta constant-region primer covering TRBC1 and TRBC2. The ligated cDNA underwent four PCR rounds using SP2 and nested alpha and beta constant-region primers. Ligation attached a single-stranded oligonucleotide with a 12-nucleotide UMI and the SP2 primer to the cDNA 3' end. TCRdb reanalysed the UMI-ligation and nested PCR reads using MiXCR and keeps one entry per CDR3 protein. The repertoire holds approximately 16,000 distinct CDR3 sequences, with around 9% as singletons. About this clonotype itself: Its antigen remains unknown.

The chain carries TRBV13 and TRBJ2-5; no definite D call. Material: central memory CD8+ T cells from blood. This sequence was found in a human donor in good health. The CDR3 here is CASSTFAETQYF. CDR3 DNA sequence: TGTGCCAGCAGCACTTTCGCGGAGACCCAGTACTTC.